A selection of T cell receptor beta chains follows, all from one sample in a study of T cells after yellow fever vaccination. TCRdb processed the 5' RACE reads anew with MiXCR; each CDR3 protein has one entry. The data contain a few hundred thousand distinct CDR3 sequences, around a tenth of them singletons. Sequenced material: PBMCs, taken on the day of the first yellow fever vaccination. The receptors come from a man aged 18 to 35 who received the YFV17D yellow fever vaccine. CDR3s include the opening cysteine and the closing phenylalanine or tryptophan. A D gene is named only where the DNA matches it firmly. The size field is filled for only some rows; it gives once, few, many or a size class.

V: TRBV10-3; D: TRBD1; length: 14; size: few; J: TRBJ2-5; DNA: TGTGCCATCAGTGAGGTGGACAGGCCGGAGACCCAGTACTTC; CDR3: CAISEVDRPETQYF
V: TRBV19; D: NA; length: 16; size: few; J: TRBJ1-2; DNA: TGTGCCAGTAGTATCAGTCGGAGGGGAATTAACTATGGCTACACCTTC; CDR3: CASSISRRGINYGYTF
V: TRBV27; D: NA; length: 13; size: many; J: TRBJ1-1; DNA: TGTGCCAGCGGGTCCCAGGACAACACTGAAGCTTTCTTT; CDR3: CASGSQDNTEAFF
V: TRBV4-3; D: NA; length: 15; size: few; J: TRBJ1-6; DNA: TGCGCCAGCAGCCAAGATCGGAGGGGACATTCACCCCTCCACTTT; CDR3: CASSQDRRGHSPLHF
V: TRBV5-1; D: NA; length: 13; size: few; J: TRBJ2-5; DNA: TGCGCCAGCAGCTCCGACATCGGAGAGACCCAGTACTTC; CDR3: CASSSDIGETQYF
V: TRBV6-1; D: TRBD1; length: 14; size: NA; J: TRBJ1-1; DNA: TGTGCCAGCACCCCCGGGACAGGGGACACTGAAGCTTTCTTT; CDR3: CASTPGTGDTEAFF
V: TRBV7-2; D: NA; length: 14; size: NA; J: TRBJ2-2; DNA: TGTGCCAGCAAGACCGGAAGGGGTCCCGGGGAGCTGTTTTTT; CDR3: CASKTGRGPGELFF
V: TRBV29-1; D: NA; length: 13; size: NA; J: TRBJ1-3; DNA: TGCAGCGTTGAAAGGTCCTCTGGAAACACCATATATTTT; CDR3: CSVERSSGNTIYF
V: TRBV5-4; D: TRBD1; length: 14; size: few; J: TRBJ1-1; DNA: TGTGCCAGCGTTCGGACAGGGGTAAACACTGAAGCTTTCTTT; CDR3: CASVRTGVNTEAFF
V: TRBV9; D: TRBD2; length: 15; size: NA; J: TRBJ2-5; DNA: TGTGCCAGCAGCGTAGTCAGCGGGGTCATGGAGACCCAGTACTTC; CDR3: CASSVVSGVMETQYF
V: TRBV5-1; D: TRBD1; length: 14; size: NA; J: TRBJ2-2; DNA: TGCGCCAGCAGCTTGTGGACAGGGACCGGGGAGCTGTTTTTT; CDR3: CASSLWTGTGELFF
V: TRBV20-1; D: NA; length: 14; size: many; J: TRBJ1-1; DNA: TGCAGTGCTAGAGATAATGGGGCGAACACTGAAGCTTTCTTT; CDR3: CSARDNGANTEAFF
V: TRBV19; D: NA; length: 15; size: NA; J: TRBJ1-1; DNA: TGTGCCAGTAGTTGGGGGACCGGTATGAACACTGAAGCTTTCTTT; CDR3: CASSWGTGMNTEAFF
V: TRBV6-5; D: NA; length: 11; size: NA; J: TRBJ2-1; DNA: TGTGCCAGCAGGGGGCCGGGTGAGCAGTTCTTC; CDR3: CASRGPGEQFF
V: TRBV20-1; D: TRBD2; length: 15; size: few; J: TRBJ2-3; DNA: TGCAGTGCTCTGACTAGCGGGGGATACACAGATACGCAGTATTTT; CDR3: CSALTSGGYTDTQYF
V: TRBV7-2; D: TRBD1; length: 15; size: few; J: TRBJ2-2; DNA: TGTGCCAGCAGCTCAAGACAGGGTCAGACCGGGGAGCTGTTTTTT; CDR3: CASSSRQGQTGELFF
V: TRBV4-1; D: NA; length: 15; size: NA; J: TRBJ2-7; DNA: TGCGCCAGCAGCCAAGATGGGGACGGAGTCTACGAGCAGTACTTC; CDR3: CASSQDGDGVYEQYF
V: TRBV7-9; D: NA; length: 17; size: NA; J: TRBJ1-4; DNA: TGTGCCAGCAGCATAGCCCGGGGGGGCGAGTCTAATGAAAAACTGTTTTTT; CDR3: CASSIARGGESNEKLFF
V: TRBV10-3; D: NA; length: 13; size: few; J: TRBJ1-6; DNA: TGTGCCATCAAGAAATCCCCTAATTCACCCCTCCACTTT; CDR3: CAIKKSPNSPLHF
V: TRBV7-9; D: NA; length: 16; size: NA; J: TRBJ1-4; DNA: TGTGCCAGCAGCTTCGGACGGGTAGCAACTAATGAAAAACTGTTTTTT; CDR3: CASSFGRVATNEKLFF
V: TRBV7-9; D: NA; length: 13; size: few; J: TRBJ2-7; DNA: TGTGCCAGCAAGGGCGGCGGAAATTACGAGCAGTACTTC; CDR3: CASKGGGNYEQYF
V: TRBV3-1; D: NA; length: 12; size: NA; J: TRBJ2-7; DNA: TGTGCCAGCAGCCTCACGACATTCGAGCAGTACTTC; CDR3: CASSLTTFEQYF
V: TRBV6-4; D: NA; length: 14; size: few; J: TRBJ2-5; DNA: TGTGCCAGCAGTGACTCCCCAGAAAGGGAGACCCAGTACTTC; CDR3: CASSDSPERETQYF
V: TRBV20-1; D: NA; length: 13; size: few; J: TRBJ1-6; DNA: TGCAGTGCTCAGAGCTCCTATAATTCACCCCTCCACTTT; CDR3: CSAQSSYNSPLHF
V: TRBV6-2/TRBV6-3; D: NA; length: 14; size: NA; J: TRBJ1-2; DNA: TGTGCCAGCACCAAGGGATGGACTAACTATGGCTACACCTTC; CDR3: CASTKGWTNYGYTF
V: TRBV12-3/TRBV12-4; D: TRBD1; length: 14; size: many; J: TRBJ1-2; DNA: TGTGCCAGCAGTTCGGGACAGGCAAACTATGGCTACACCTTC; CDR3: CASSSGQANYGYTF
V: TRBV6-5; D: NA; length: 16; size: few; J: TRBJ2-3; DNA: TGTGCCAGCAGTTACACAGGGTTAAGTGGCACAGATACGCAGTATTTT; CDR3: CASSYTGLSGTDTQYF
V: TRBV12-3/TRBV12-4; D: NA; length: 14; size: NA; J: TRBJ1-2; DNA: TGTGCCAGCTTCGGACGGGGAGGTTACTATGGCTACACCTTC; CDR3: CASFGRGGYYGYTF
V: TRBV29-1; D: NA; length: 13; size: few; J: TRBJ2-3; DNA: TGCAGCGCCTCCGGCCGACGCACAGATACGCAGTATTTT; CDR3: CSASGRRTDTQYF
V: TRBV6-5; D: TRBD2; length: 17; size: NA; J: TRBJ2-5; DNA: TGTGCCAGCAGTTACTCTGTTAGCGGGGGGGCCCTGAAGACCCAGTACTTC; CDR3: CASSYSVSGGALKTQYF
V: TRBV12-3/TRBV12-4; D: TRBD2; length: 16; size: many; J: TRBJ2-3; DNA: TGTGCCAGCAGTCACCGACTAGCGGGGCGCACAGATACGCAGTATTTT; CDR3: CASSHRLAGRTDTQYF
V: TRBV2; D: TRBD1; length: 16; size: NA; J: TRBJ1-2; DNA: TGTGCCAGCACCGCTATCCCTGCAGGGGGCGGCTATGGCTACACCTTC; CDR3: CASTAIPAGGGYGYTF